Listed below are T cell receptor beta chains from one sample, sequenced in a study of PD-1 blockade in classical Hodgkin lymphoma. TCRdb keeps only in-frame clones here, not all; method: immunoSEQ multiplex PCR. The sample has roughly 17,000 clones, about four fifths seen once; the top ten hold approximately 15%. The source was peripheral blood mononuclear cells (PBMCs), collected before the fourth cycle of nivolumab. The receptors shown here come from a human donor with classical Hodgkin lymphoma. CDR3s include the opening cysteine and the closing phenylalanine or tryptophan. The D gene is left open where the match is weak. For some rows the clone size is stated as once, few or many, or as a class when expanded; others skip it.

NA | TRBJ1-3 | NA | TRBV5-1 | TGCGCCAGCAGCCTGGGACCTGGAAACACCATATATTTT | CASSLGPGNTIYF
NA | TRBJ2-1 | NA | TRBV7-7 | TGTGCTAGCAGCCCCAGCGGCGCGCCCGCCCCCAATGAGCAGTTCTTC | CASSPSGAPAPNEQFF
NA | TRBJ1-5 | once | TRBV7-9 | TGTGCCAGCAGCCCAGAGGGAGGTCAGCCCCAGCATTTT | CASSPEGGQPQHF
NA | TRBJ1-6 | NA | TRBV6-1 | TGTGCCAGCAGTGAAATACAGGATAATTCACCCCTCCACTTT | CASSEIQDNSPLHF
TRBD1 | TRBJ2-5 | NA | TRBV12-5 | TGTGCTAGTGGTCCCGGACAGGGGGCGACCCAGTACTTC | CASGPGQGATQYF
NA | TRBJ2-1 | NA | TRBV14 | TGTGCCAGCAGCGCCCACAATGAGCAGTTCTTC | CASSAHNEQFF
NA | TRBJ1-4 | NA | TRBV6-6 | TGTGCCAGCAGTTATTCCGACGAGGGGTACGGAAAACTGTTTTTT | CASSYSDEGYGKLFF
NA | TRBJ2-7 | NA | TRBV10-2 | TGCGCCAGCAGTGAGCAGGGGAGGGGAGTCGAGCAGTACTTC | CASSEQGRGVEQYF
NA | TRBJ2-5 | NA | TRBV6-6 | TGTGCCAGCATCCTAGGGGGGGCGGCAGAGACCCAGTACTTC | CASILGGAAETQYF
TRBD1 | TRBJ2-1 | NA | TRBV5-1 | TGCGCCAGCAGCTGGGGGACAGGGGCATACAATGAGCAGTTCTTC | CASSWGTGAYNEQFF
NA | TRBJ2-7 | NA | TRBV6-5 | TGTGCCAGCAGAACGACGGTGAGCTCCTACGAGCAGTACTTC | CASRTTVSSYEQYF
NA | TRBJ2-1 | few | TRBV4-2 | TGTGCCAGCAGCCAAGCCCAGGGGGGGTCCAATGAGCAGTTCTTC | CASSQAQGGSNEQFF
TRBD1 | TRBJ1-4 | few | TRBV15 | TGTGCCACCAGCAGAAGAGGACAGGGGGAGGAAAAACTGTTTTTT | CATSRRGQGEEKLFF
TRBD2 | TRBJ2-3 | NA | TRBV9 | TGTGCCAGCAGCGTTGGGACTAGCGGGAGCACAGATACGCAGTATTTT | CASSVGTSGSTDTQYF